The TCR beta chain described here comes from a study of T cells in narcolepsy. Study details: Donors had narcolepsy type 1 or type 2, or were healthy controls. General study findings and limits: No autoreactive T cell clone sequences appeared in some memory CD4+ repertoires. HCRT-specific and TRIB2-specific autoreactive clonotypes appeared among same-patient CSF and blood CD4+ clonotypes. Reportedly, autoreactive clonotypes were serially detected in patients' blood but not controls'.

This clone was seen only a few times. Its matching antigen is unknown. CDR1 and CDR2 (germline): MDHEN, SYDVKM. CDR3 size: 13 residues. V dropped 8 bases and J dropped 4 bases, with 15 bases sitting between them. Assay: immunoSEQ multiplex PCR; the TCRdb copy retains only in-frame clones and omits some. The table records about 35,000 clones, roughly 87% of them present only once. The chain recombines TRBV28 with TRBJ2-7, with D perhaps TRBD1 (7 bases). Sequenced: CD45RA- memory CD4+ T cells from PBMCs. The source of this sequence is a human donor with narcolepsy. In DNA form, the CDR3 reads TGTGCCAGCGGCCGACAGGGAGGTTACGAGCAGTACTTC. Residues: CASGRQGGYEQYF.